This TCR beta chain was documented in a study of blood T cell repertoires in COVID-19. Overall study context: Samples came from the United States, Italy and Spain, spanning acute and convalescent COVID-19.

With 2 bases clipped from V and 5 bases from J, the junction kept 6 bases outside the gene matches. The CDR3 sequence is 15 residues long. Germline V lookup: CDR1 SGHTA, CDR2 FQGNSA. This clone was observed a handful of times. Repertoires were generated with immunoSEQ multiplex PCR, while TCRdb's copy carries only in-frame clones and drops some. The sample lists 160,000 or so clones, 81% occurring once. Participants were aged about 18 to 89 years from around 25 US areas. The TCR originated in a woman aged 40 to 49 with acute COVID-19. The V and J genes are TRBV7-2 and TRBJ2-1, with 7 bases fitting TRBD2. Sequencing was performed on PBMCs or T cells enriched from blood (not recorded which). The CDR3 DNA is TGTGCCAGCAGCTTACAGGGAGGGATCCACAATGAGCAGTTCTTC. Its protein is CASSLQGGIHNEQFF. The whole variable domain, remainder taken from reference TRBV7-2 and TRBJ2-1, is GAGVSQSPSNKVTEKGKDVELRCDPISGHTALYWYRQSLGQGLEFLIYFQGNSAPDKSGLPSDRFSAERTGGSVSTLTIQRTQQEDSAVYLCASSLQGGIHNEQFFGPGTRLTVL.